The sequence of this T cell receptor (beta chain) was determined in a study of blood T cell repertoires in COVID-19. Trimming removed 6 bases from V and 5 bases from J; junction bases left unmatched: 9. Germline V gene data show CDR1 as MNHEY and CDR2 as SVGAGI. CDR3 length: 15 residues. Source study methods: Amplified reference gene primers provided the basis for estimating nucleated cell counts. Sequencing was performed with immunoSEQ multiplex PCR; in TCRdb, only in-frame clones are kept and a portion is missing. V and J calls and clone size follow that table, whereas D and trimming were derived from the DNA. In the table there are 450,000 to 500,000 clones, roughly nine tenths of which are singletons. Assignment of participants to cohorts was predicated upon participant-reported clinical history.

Sequencing was carried out using PBMCs or T cells enriched from blood (not recorded which). The genes are TRBV6-5 and TRBJ2-3; 9 bases match TRBD1. The receptor was isolated from a woman aged 60-70 years who had recovered from COVID-19. As DNA, the CDR3 is TGTGCCAGCAGACGAAAGACAGGGGGATTAGATACGCAGTATTTT. Translating it yields CASRRKTGGLDTQYF.